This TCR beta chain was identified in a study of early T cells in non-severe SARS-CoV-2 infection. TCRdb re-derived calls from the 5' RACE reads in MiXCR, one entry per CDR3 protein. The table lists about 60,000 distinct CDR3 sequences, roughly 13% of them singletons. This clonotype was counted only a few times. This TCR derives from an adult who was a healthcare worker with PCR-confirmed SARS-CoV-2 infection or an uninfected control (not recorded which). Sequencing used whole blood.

This CDR3 reads CASSSTTGADTQYF. In DNA form, the CDR3 reads TGTGCCAGCAGCTCGACGACAGGGGCAGATACGCAGTATTTT. The chain is built from TRBV7-6 and TRBJ2-3, with 8 bases matching TRBD1. V lost 4 bases and J lost 4; bases outside the gene matches: 4. Germline V gene sequence: CDR1 SGHVS, CDR2 FNYEAQ. The CDR3 is made up of 14 amino acids.